This entry concerns a single TCR beta chain. What it recognizes is unknown. This record belongs to a study of blood T cells in healthy people across ages. Overall study findings and caveats: Long-lived donors had more naive CD4+ cells and higher diversity than aged donors. Diversity of TCR beta correlated strongly with naive T cell percentage.

Combining a sample-barcoded 5' primer with a J-beta primer mix, a second PCR ran for 7 to 11 cycles. TCRdb re-called the 5' RACE reads through MiXCR, storing one row per CDR3 protein. The table shows 730,000 or so distinct CDR3 sequences, with 40% to 45% occurring only once. The CDR3 length is 16 residues. The trim removed 7 bases at V and 7 bases at J, leaving 15 bases unmatched. V is TRBV12-3 or TRBV12-4 and J is TRBJ2-5, with 10 bases aligning to TRBD2. The receptor comes from an elderly man in good health. What was sequenced was blood. The CDR3 nucleotides are TGTGCCAGCACCCAAAAGGGACTAGCGCCGATAGGGACCCAGTACTTC. This encodes CASTQKGLAPIGTQYF.